This is a list of T cell receptor beta chains from one sample in a study of blood T cell repertoires in COVID-19. The repertoire was sequenced with immunoSEQ multiplex PCR; TCRdb's copy has only in-frame clones and lacks some. The sample shows 250,000 to 350,000 clones, about 93% of them seen only once. Sequencing was carried out using PBMCs or T cells enriched from blood (not recorded which). These TCRs come from a woman in her twenties or thirties who had recovered from COVID-19. CDR3s include the opening cysteine and the closing phenylalanine or tryptophan. A D gene is named only where the DNA matches it firmly. Clone sizes are given selectively: once, few, many, or a class where the clone is expanded.

v_gene: TRBV2
abundance: NA
d_gene: TRBD2
j_gene: TRBJ2-7
CDR3nt: TGTGCCAGCAGTGAAGGTCCTAGCGGCTACGAGCAGTACTTC
CDR3aa: CASSEGPSGYEQYF

v_gene: TRBV5-1
abundance: NA
d_gene: TRBD1
j_gene: TRBJ1-1
CDR3nt: TGCGCCAGCAGCCAACAGGGGGGGAGGACTGAAGCTTTCTTT
CDR3aa: CASSQQGGRTEAFF

v_gene: TRBV7-2
abundance: NA
d_gene: NA
j_gene: TRBJ2-2
CDR3nt: TGTGCCAGCAGCTCACTCGGGACTCAGAACACCGGGGAGCTGTTTTTT
CDR3aa: CASSSLGTQNTGELFF

v_gene: TRBV4-1
abundance: NA
d_gene: NA
j_gene: TRBJ1-5
CDR3nt: TGCGCCAGCAGCCAAGGACAGTTCAGAGAAAATCAGCCCCAGCATTTT
CDR3aa: CASSQGQFRENQPQHF

v_gene: TRBV7-9
abundance: NA
d_gene: TRBD2
j_gene: TRBJ2-2
CDR3nt: TGTGCCAGCAGCTCCCCGGGGGGGACTAGCAGCCGGAACACCGGGGAGCTGTTTTTT
CDR3aa: CASSSPGGTSSRNTGELFF

v_gene: TRBV9
abundance: NA
d_gene: NA
j_gene: TRBJ1-1
CDR3nt: TGTGCCAGCAGTCCCCGGCTGCGGGACGGCCCGAGAACTGAAGCTTTCTTT
CDR3aa: CASSPRLRDGPRTEAFF

v_gene: TRBV7-8
abundance: NA
d_gene: NA
j_gene: TRBJ2-5
CDR3nt: TGTGCCAGCAGCTTAGAACCTACCCGGGGTGAGACCCAGTACTTC
CDR3aa: CASSLEPTRGETQYF

v_gene: TRBV20-1
abundance: NA
d_gene: TRBD2
j_gene: TRBJ2-3
CDR3nt: TGCAGTGCTAGTAGCGGGAAGATCACAGATACGCAGTATTTT
CDR3aa: CSASSGKITDTQYF

v_gene: TRBV27
abundance: NA
d_gene: TRBD1
j_gene: TRBJ2-6
CDR3nt: TGTGCCAGCAGCCGGACAGGGCGAATGCTCTCTGGGGCCAACGTCCTGACTTTC
CDR3aa: CASSRTGRMLSGANVLTF

v_gene: TRBV11-2
abundance: NA
d_gene: NA
j_gene: TRBJ1-5
CDR3nt: TGTGCCAGCAGCTTAGGGGGGGTTGATCAGCCCCAGCATTTT
CDR3aa: CASSLGGVDQPQHF

v_gene: TRBV28
abundance: NA
d_gene: TRBD2
j_gene: TRBJ2-3
CDR3nt: TGTGCCTCCCTAGCGGGAGATACAGATACGCAGTATTTT
CDR3aa: CASLAGDTDTQYF

v_gene: TRBV7-9
abundance: NA
d_gene: TRBD1
j_gene: TRBJ2-1
CDR3nt: TGTGCCAGCGGCAGGGGGAGCTCCTACAATGAGCAGTTCTTC
CDR3aa: CASGRGSSYNEQFF

v_gene: TRBV5-6
abundance: NA
d_gene: TRBD1
j_gene: TRBJ2-1
CDR3nt: TGTGCCAGCAGGGCTGGGACAGGGGGCAATGAGCAGTTCTTC
CDR3aa: CASRAGTGGNEQFF

v_gene: TRBV29-1
abundance: once
d_gene: TRBD2
j_gene: TRBJ2-7
CDR3nt: TGCAGCGTTGGCCCCGGGGGGTCCTACGAGCAGTACTTC
CDR3aa: CSVGPGGSYEQYF

v_gene: TRBV5-1
abundance: NA
d_gene: TRBD2
j_gene: TRBJ2-1
CDR3nt: TGCGCCAGCAGCTCACGGAGACTAGCGGGATTTGATGATGAGCAGTTCTTC
CDR3aa: CASSSRRLAGFDDEQFF

v_gene: TRBV2
abundance: NA
d_gene: TRBD1
j_gene: TRBJ1-4
CDR3nt: TGTGCCAGCAGTGCACCCCGGGACAGGGGTTTTTATAATGAAAAACTGTTTTTT
CDR3aa: CASSAPRDRGFYNEKLFF

v_gene: TRBV30
abundance: NA
d_gene: NA
j_gene: TRBJ2-3
CDR3nt: TGTGCCCGCCAAAGGGGGGGGACGGATACGCAGTATTTT
CDR3aa: CARQRGGTDTQYF

v_gene: TRBV3-1/TRBV3-2
abundance: NA
d_gene: NA
j_gene: TRBJ1-1
CDR3nt: TGTGCCAGCAGCCAAGGTAATCGTGACACTGAAGCTTTCTTT
CDR3aa: CASSQGNRDTEAFF

v_gene: TRBV19
abundance: NA
d_gene: NA
j_gene: TRBJ1-5
CDR3nt: TGTGCCAGTAGCCAAACGGGGGGGGCGAATAGAAGCAATCAGCCCCAGCATTTT
CDR3aa: CASSQTGGANRSNQPQHF

v_gene: TRBV7-9
abundance: NA
d_gene: NA
j_gene: TRBJ1-4
CDR3nt: TGTGCCAGCAGCTTTTCGGACATACTGTTTTTT
CDR3aa: CASSFSDILFF

v_gene: TRBV7-9
abundance: once
d_gene: NA
j_gene: TRBJ2-1
CDR3nt: TGTGCCAGCAGCTTAGTTCTCGGGGGAGGCTGGGTCAATGAGCAGTTCTTC
CDR3aa: CASSLVLGGGWVNEQFF

v_gene: TRBV13
abundance: NA
d_gene: TRBD1
j_gene: TRBJ2-3
CDR3nt: TGTGCCAGCAGCTTATATGAACAGGGGAGAGATACGCAGTATTTT
CDR3aa: CASSLYEQGRDTQYF

v_gene: TRBV4-3
abundance: NA
d_gene: NA
j_gene: TRBJ2-5
CDR3nt: TGCGCCAGCAGCCAAGTAGGTAGCGAGATGGAGACCCAGTACTTC
CDR3aa: CASSQVGSEMETQYF

v_gene: TRBV5-1
abundance: NA
d_gene: TRBD2
j_gene: TRBJ2-1
CDR3nt: TGCGCCAGCAGTAGGACGGGAGGGCCCAGGTACTTCTTC
CDR3aa: CASSRTGGPRYFF